The TCR beta chain described here comes from a study of post-analysis software for immune sequencing data. About the study: Included among the disease courses, which were recorded for the cohort, were relapsing-remitting, secondary progressive and progressive-relapsing multiple sclerosis. Findings of the study overall: Higher frequency in patients than in controls was seen for roughly five TRBV segments, with TRBV5-6, TRBV5-1 and TRBV20-1 among them. Diversity measured as normalized Chao1 was significantly lower in multiple sclerosis patients than in controls.

Deletions cut 4 bases from V and 6 bases from J, with 6 bases between. Germline lookup yields CDR1 MNHEY and CDR2 SMNVEV (reference sequence). CDR3 length equals 11 residues. Incorporated into the TCR beta cDNA libraries were unique molecular identifiers, which served to reduce PCR and sequencing biases. Input of about 1 to 11 million T cells yielded 500,000 to 550,000 cDNA molecules. One entry per CDR3 protein, called by TCRdb with MiXCR from the PCR reads. The profile covers 820,000 or so distinct CDR3 sequences, with approximately 53% appearing a single time and 4.6% taken by the ten largest. This clonotype was detected a few times. What it binds is not known.

The sample was blood. V gene TRBV27 combines with J gene TRBJ1-2; D gene uncertain. The sequence was obtained from a girl between 5 and 17 years old with multiple sclerosis. The DNA of the CDR3 is TGTGCCAGCAGTTCCGGGGATGGCTACACCTTC. It encodes CASSSGDGYTF.